The 7 T cell receptor beta chains below all came from one sample that was sequenced in a study of blood T cell repertoires in COVID-19. Clones were sequenced by immunoSEQ multiplex PCR, and TCRdb holds only the in-frame ones, with some missing. The table records about 150,000 clones, roughly 85% of them present only once. Sample: peripheral blood. The source of these receptors is a woman aged 55-69 years with COVID-19, enrolled during active disease.

The rearrangement links TRBV5-6 to TRBJ1-5; D ambiguous. With 4 bases removed from V and 3 bases from J, the gap between germline ends came to 11 bases. CDR1 is SGHDT, CDR2 YYEEEE, per germline. The CDR3 runs to 14 residues. The CDR3 DNA reads TGTGCCAGCAGCACGACGGGAACCAATCAGCCCCAGCATTTT. Protein product: CASSTTGTNQPQHF.

The V and J genes are TRBV7-6 and TRBJ2-5; 9 positions agree with TRBD2. Germline loops: CDR1 SGHVS, CDR2 FNYEAQ. The CDR3 extends over 16 amino acids. The trim removed 4 bases at V and 5 bases at J, leaving 11 bases unmatched. CDR3 bases: TGTGCCAGCAGCTCATTCACCGGGACTAGCCGGGAGACCCAGTACTTC. Translated, it gives CASSSFTGTSRETQYF.

This CDR3 is CASSRVRTDTQYF. The CDR3 DNA follows: TGTGCCAGCAGCCGGGTAAGGACAGATACGCAGTATTTT. The V and J genes are TRBV5-4 and TRBJ2-3; D not resolved. V lost 4 bases and J 3 bases, leaving 9 bases between the germline ends. In germline, CDR1 is SGHNT, CDR2 YYREEE (reference sequence). The CDR3 has 13 amino acids.

The rearrangement links TRBV3-1 (or the pseudogene TRBV3-2) to TRBJ1-1; D is perhaps TRBD1 (5 bases). Per the germline V gene, CDR1 is LGHDT and CDR2 is YNNKEL (reference sequence). V lost 1 base and J 1 base, leaving 10 bases between the germline ends. This CDR3 comprises 15 residues. The CDR3: CASSQGGAGNTEAFF. Here the CDR3 DNA reads TGTGCCAGCAGCCAAGGCGGGGCGGGGAACACTGAAGCTTTCTTT.

The chain employs TRBV9 and TRBJ1-1; D uncertain. The germline V gene encodes CDR1 SGDLS and CDR2 YYNGEE. Trimming removed 0 bases at V and 7 bases at J, with 19 bases between. CDR3 size: 16 residues. CDR3 protein: CASSVAPTAGEGEAFF. The DNA for the CDR3 is TGTGCCAGCAGCGTAGCCCCCACAGCCGGGGAGGGTGAAGCTTTCTTT.

The chain is built from TRBV6-5 and TRBJ1-6; D is unresolved. This CDR3 is 15 amino acids long. The V gene lost 5 bases and the J gene lost 9 bases, with 17 bases spanning the gap. Germline V gene data show CDR1 as MNHEY and CDR2 as SVGAGI. The CDR3 DNA reads as TGTGCCAGCAGTACCCGCAAGAGCCTCACTTCACCCCTCCACTTT. Translated, it gives CASSTRKSLTSPLHF.

CDR3 residues: CASSPRDRVKQPQHF. The CDR3 DNA reads TGTGCCAGCTCACCACGGGACAGGGTGAAACAGCCCCAGCATTTT. The genes are TRBV18 and TRBJ1-5; 9 bases are a match to TRBD1. V shed 1 base, J shed 7 bases, and the junction held 5 bases outside the gene matches. The germline CDR1 and CDR2 sequences are KGHSH and LQKENI. This CDR3 contains 15 residues.